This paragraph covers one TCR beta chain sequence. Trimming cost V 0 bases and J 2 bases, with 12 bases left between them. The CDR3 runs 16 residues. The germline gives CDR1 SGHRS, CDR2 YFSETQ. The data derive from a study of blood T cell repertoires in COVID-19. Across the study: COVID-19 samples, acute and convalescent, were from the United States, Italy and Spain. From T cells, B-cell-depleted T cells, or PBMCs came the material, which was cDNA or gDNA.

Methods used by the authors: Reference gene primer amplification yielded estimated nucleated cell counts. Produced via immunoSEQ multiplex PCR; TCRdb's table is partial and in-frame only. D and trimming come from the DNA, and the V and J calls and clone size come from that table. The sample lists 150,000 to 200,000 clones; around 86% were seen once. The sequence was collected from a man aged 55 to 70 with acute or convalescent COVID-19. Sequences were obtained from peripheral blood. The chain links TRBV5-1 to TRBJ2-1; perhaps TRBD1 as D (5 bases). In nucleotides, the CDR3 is TGCGCCAGCAGCTTGGAAGGGGTAGTAACCTACAATGAGCAGTTCTTC. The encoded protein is CASSLEGVVTYNEQFF.